This T cell receptor beta chain was recorded in a study of cytomegalovirus exposure and HLA in healthy donors. Study-level findings and limits: Across all donors, roughly uniform sequencing depth was an assumption of the presence/absence analyses.

PCR was performed using 60 Vbeta and 13 Jbeta primers. Measured with immunoSEQ multiplex PCR; TCRdb has only the in-frame clones, and not every one. The sample includes about 200,000 clones, 75% to 85% of them seen just once. Comments on this clone: The antigen remains undetermined.

The V gene end was trimmed by 2 bases and the J gene end by 3 bases; junction bases not matched to a gene: 12. The CDR3 spans 18 residues. Germline lookup yields CDR1 MNHEY and CDR2 SMNVEV (reference sequence). Sequences were obtained from PBMCs. V is TRBV27 and J is TRBJ2-3; 9 bases line up with TRBD2. The TCR sequence derives from a girl aged 10 to 17 in good health and CMV-seronegative. CDR3 in amino acids: CASSLASLRGGGTDTQYF. The CDR3 coding sequence is TGTGCCAGCAGTTTAGCGTCCTTGCGGGGGGGCGGGACAGATACGCAGTATTTT.